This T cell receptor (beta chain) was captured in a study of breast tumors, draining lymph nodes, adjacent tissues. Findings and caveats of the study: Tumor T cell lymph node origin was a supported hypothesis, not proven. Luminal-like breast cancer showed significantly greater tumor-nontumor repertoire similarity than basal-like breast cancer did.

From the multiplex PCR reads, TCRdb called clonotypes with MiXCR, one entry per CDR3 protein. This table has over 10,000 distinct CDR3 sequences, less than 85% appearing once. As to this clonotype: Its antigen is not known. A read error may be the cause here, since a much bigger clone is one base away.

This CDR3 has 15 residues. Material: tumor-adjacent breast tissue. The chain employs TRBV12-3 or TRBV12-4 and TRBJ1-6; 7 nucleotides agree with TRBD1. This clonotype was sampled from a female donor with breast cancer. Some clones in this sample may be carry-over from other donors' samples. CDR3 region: CTSSFLQGGNSPLHF. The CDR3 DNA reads TGTACCAGCAGTTTTTTGCAGGGGGGTAATTCACCCCTCCACTTT.